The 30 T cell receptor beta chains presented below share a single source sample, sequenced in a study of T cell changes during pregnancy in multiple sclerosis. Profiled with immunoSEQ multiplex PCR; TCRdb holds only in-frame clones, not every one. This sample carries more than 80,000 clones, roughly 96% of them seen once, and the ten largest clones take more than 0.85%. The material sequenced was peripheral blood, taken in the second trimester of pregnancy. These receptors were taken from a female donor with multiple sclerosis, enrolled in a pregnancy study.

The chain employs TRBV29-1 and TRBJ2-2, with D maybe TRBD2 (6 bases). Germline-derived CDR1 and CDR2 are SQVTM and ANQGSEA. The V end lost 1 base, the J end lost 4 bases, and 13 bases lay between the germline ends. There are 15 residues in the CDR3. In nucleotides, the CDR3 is TGCAGCGTTGAAGCGACCGGGAGCGGCACCGGGGAGCTGTTTTTT. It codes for CSVEATGSGTGELFF.

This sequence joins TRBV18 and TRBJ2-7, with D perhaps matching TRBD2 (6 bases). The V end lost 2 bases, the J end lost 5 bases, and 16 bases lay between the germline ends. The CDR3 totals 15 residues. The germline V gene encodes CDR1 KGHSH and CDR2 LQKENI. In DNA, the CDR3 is TGTGCCAGCTCACCAGGGGTTCGCGGGGACCACGAGCAGTACTTC. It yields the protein CASSPGVRGDHEQYF.

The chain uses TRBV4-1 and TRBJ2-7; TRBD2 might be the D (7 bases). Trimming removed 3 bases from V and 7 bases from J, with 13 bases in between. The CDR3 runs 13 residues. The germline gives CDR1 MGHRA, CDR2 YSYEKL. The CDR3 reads CASSHYREGEQYF. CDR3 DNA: TGCGCCAGCAGCCACTACAGGGAGGGGGAGCAGTACTTC.

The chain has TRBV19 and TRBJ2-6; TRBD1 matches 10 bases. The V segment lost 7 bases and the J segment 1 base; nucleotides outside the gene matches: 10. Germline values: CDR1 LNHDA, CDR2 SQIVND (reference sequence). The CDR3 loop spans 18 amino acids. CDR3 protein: CASTGQTGGWSGANVLTF. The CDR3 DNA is TGTGCCAGTACGGGTCAGACAGGGGGCTGGTCTGGGGCCAACGTCCTGACTTTC. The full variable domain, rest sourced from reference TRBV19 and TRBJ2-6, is DGGITQSPKYLFRKEGQNVTLSCEQNLNHDAMYWYRQDPGQGLRLIYYSQIVNDFQKGDIAEGYSVSREKKESFPLTVTSAQKNPTAFYLCASTGQTGGWSGANVLTFGAGSRLTVL.

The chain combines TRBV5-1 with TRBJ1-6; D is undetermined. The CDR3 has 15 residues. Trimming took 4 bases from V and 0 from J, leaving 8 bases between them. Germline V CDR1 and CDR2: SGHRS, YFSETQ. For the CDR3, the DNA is TGCGCCAGCAGCCTGACACACTCCTATAATTCACCCCTCCACTTT. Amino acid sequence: CASSLTHSYNSPLHF.

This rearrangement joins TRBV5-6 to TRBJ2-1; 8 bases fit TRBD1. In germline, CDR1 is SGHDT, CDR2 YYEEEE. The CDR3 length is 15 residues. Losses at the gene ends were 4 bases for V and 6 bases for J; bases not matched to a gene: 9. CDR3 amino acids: CASSETGEGANEQFF. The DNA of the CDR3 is TGTGCCAGCAGCGAGACAGGGGAAGGGGCCAATGAGCAGTTCTTC.

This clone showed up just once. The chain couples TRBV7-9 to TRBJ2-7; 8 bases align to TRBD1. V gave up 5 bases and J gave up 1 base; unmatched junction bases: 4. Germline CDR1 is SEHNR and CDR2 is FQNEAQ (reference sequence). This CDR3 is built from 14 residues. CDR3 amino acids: CASSRQGISYEQYF. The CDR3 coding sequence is TGTGCCAGCAGCCGACAGGGGATTTCCTACGAGCAGTACTTC.

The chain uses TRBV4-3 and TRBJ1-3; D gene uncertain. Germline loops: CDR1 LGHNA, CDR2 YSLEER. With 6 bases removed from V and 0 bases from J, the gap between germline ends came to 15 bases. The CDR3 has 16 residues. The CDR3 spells CASSLAESSSGNTIYF. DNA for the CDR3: TGCGCCAGCAGTCTCGCCGAAAGCTCCTCTGGAAACACCATATATTTT.

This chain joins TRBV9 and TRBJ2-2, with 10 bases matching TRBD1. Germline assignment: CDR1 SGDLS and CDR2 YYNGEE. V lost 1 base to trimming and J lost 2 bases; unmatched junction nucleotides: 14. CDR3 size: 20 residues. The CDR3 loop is CASSVPGTGARGSNTGELFF. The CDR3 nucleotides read TGTGCCAGCAGCGTACCCGGGACAGGGGCGCGGGGTAGCAACACCGGGGAGCTGTTTTTT.

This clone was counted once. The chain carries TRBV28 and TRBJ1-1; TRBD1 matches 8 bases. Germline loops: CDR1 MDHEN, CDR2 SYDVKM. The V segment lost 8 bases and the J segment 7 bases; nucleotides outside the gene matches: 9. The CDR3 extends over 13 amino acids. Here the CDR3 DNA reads TGTGCCAGCCTACTATACGGGACAGGTGAAGCTTTCTTT. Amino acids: CASLLYGTGEAFF.

The CDR3 protein is CASSQDRGRGEAFF. CDR3 nucleotide sequence: TGTGCCAGCAGCCAAGATCGGGGCAGGGGTGAAGCTTTCTTT. The chain has TRBV4-2 and TRBJ1-1, with a possible D match to TRBD1 (6 bases). The germline CDR1 and CDR2 sequences are LGHNA and YNFKEQ. This CDR3 spans 14 amino acids. V lost 0 bases and J lost 7, with 12 bases in between.

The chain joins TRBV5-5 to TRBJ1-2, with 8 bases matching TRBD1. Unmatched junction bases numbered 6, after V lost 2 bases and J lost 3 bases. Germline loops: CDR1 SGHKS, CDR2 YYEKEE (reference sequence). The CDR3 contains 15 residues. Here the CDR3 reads CASSFMDRADYGYTF. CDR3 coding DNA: TGTGCCAGCAGCTTTATGGACAGGGCGGACTATGGCTACACCTTC.

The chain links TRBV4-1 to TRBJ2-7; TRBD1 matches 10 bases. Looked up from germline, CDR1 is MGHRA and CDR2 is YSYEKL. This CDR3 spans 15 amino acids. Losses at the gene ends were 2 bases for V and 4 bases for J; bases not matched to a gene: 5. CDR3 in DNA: TGCGCCAGCAGCCAACAGACAGGGGGCTCATACGAGCAGTACTTC. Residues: CASSQQTGGSYEQYF.

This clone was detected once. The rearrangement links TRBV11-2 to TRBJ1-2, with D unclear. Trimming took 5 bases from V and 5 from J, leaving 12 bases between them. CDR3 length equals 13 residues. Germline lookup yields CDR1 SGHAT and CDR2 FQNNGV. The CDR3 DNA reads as TGTGCCAGCAGCGTCCAGACATGGTATGGCTACACCTTC. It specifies CASSVQTWYGYTF.

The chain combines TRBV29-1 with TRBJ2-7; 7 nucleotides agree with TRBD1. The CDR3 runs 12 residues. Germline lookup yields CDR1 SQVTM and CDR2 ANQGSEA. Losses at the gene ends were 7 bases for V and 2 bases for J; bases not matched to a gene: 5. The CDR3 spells CSDQTGTYEQYF. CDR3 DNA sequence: TGCAGCGATCAGACAGGGACCTACGAGCAGTACTTC.

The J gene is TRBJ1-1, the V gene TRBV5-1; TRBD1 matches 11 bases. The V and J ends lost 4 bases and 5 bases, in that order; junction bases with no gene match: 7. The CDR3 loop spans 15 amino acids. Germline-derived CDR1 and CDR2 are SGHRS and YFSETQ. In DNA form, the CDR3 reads TGCGCCAGCAGCGGGACAGGGGGTGGTTCTACTGAAGCTTTCTTT. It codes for CASSGTGGGSTEAFF.

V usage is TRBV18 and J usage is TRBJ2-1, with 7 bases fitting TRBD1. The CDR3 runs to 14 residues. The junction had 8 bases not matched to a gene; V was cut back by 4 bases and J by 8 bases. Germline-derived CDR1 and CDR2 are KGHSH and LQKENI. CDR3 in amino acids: CASSLLPTGDEQFF. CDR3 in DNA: TGTGCCAGCTCACTACTCCCAACAGGGGATGAGCAGTTCTTC.

Here the CDR3 reads CASSLGLAGGEQFF. The CDR3 DNA reads TGTGCCAGCAGCTTAGGCCTAGCGGGGGGTGAGCAGTTCTTC. This chain links TRBV13 with TRBJ2-1; 11 bases match TRBD2. Germline V gene lookup returns CDR1 PRHDT and CDR2 FYEKMQ (reference sequence). The CDR3 spans 14 residues. V was clipped by 0 bases and J by 9 bases; unmatched bases: 1.

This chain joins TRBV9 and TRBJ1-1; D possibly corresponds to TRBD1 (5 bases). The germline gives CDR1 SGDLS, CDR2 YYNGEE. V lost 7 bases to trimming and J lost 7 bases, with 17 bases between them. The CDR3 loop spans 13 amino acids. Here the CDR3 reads CASGGLGRGEAFF. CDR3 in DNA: TGTGCCAGCGGGGGTCTGGGGCGGGGTGAAGCTTTCTTT.

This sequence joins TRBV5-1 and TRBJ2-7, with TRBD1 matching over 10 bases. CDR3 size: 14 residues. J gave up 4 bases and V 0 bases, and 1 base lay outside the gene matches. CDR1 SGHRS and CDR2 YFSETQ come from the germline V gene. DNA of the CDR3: TGCGCCAGCAGCTTGGAGGGACAGGGGTACGAGCAGTACTTC. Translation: CASSLEGQGYEQYF.

The CDR3 DNA reads as TGTGCCAGCAGCTTATGGGGAATCGAAGGGAGGGCCCGGGAGCAGTACTTC. Translating it yields CASSLWGIEGRAREQYF. The chain couples TRBV7-9 to TRBJ2-7, with 7 nucleotides matching TRBD2. Germline-derived CDR1 and CDR2 are SEHNR and FQNEAQ (reference sequence). V lost 2 bases to trimming and J lost 7 bases; unmatched junction nucleotides: 17. CDR3 size: 17 residues.

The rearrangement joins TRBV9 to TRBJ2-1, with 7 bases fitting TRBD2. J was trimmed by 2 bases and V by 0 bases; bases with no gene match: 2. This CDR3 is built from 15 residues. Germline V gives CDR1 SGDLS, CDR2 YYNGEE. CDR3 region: CASSVGGGTYNEQFF. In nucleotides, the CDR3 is TGTGCCAGCAGCGTAGGGGGGGGAACCTACAATGAGCAGTTCTTC.

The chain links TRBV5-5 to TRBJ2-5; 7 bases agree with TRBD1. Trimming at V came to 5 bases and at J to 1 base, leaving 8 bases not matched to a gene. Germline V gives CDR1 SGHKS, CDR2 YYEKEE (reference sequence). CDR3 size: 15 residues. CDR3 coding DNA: TGTGCCAGCAGTGGTGGACAGGCGCTCCAAGAGACCCAGTACTTC. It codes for CASSGGQALQETQYF.

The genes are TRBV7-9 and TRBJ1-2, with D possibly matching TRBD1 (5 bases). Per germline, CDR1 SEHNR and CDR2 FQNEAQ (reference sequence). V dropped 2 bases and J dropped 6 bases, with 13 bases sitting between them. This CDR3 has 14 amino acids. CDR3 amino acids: CASSLLEGYHGYTF. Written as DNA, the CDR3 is TGTGCCAGCAGCTTACTGGAGGGGTACCATGGCTACACCTTC.

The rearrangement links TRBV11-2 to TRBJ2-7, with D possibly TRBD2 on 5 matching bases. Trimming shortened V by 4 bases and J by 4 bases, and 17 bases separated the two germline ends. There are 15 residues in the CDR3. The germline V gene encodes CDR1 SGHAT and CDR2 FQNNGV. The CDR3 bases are TGTGCCAGCAGCTCTCCCGGGGAGCCTAATTACGAGCAGTACTTC. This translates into CASSSPGEPNYEQYF.

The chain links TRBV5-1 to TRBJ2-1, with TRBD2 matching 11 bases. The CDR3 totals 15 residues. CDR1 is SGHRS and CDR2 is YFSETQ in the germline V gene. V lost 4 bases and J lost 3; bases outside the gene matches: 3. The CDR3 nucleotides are TGCGCCAGCAGCGGGACTAGCGGCTACTACAATGAGCAGTTCTTC. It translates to CASSGTSGYYNEQFF.

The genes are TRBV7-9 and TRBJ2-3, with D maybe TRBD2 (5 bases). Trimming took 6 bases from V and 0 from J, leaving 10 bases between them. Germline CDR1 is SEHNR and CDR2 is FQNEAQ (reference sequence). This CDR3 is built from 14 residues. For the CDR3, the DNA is TGTGCCAGCAGTCTAGCTTCTAGCACAGATACGCAGTATTTT. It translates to CASSLASSTDTQYF.

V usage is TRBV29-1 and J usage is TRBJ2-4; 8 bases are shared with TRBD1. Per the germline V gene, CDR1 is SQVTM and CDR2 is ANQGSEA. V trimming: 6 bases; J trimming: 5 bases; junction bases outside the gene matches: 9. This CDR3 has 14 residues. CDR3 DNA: TGCAGCGTCGACCTCGACAGGGGAGAAAACATTCAGTACTTC. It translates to CSVDLDRGENIQYF. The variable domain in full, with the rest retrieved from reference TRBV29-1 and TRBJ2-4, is SAVISQKPSRDICQRGTSLTIQCQVDSQVTMMFWYRQQPGQSLTLIATANQGSEATYESGFVIDKFPISRPNLTFSTLTVSNMSPEDSSIYLCSVDLDRGENIQYFGAGTRLSVL.

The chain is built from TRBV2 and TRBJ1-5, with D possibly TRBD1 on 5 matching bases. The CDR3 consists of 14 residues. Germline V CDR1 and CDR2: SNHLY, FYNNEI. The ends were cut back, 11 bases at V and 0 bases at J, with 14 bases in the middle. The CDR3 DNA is TGTGCCGCAGAGGCAGGGTATAGCAATCAGCCCCAGCATTTT. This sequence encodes CAAEAGYSNQPQHF.

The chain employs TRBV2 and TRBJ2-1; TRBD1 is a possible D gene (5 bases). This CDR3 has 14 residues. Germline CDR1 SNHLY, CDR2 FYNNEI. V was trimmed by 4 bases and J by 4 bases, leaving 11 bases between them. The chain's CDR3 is CASSARTTYNEQFF. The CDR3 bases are TGTGCCAGCAGTGCCCGGACAACTTACAATGAGCAGTTCTTC.